Listed below are T cell receptor beta chains from one sample, sequenced in a study of cytomegalovirus exposure and HLA in healthy donors. Sequenced by immunoSEQ multiplex PCR; TCRdb stores in-frame clones only, minus some. This listing includes 120,000 to 150,000 clones. The sequenced sample was PBMCs. Receptors originate from a woman between 18 and 29 years old in good health and CMV-seronegative. CDR3s include the opening cysteine and the closing phenylalanine or tryptophan. D genes are given only for firm matches.

V	J	D	DNA	CDR3
TRBV7-9	TRBJ2-7	TRBD1	TGTGCCAGCAGCTCTAAGACGCCCGCCGGGACAGGGATCTCCTACGAGCAGTACTTC	CASSSKTPAGTGISYEQYF
TRBV4-1	TRBJ2-3	.	TGCGCCGCGGGGGCAGAGGGCACAGATACGCAGTATTTT	CAAGAEGTDTQYF
TRBV6-6	TRBJ2-5	TRBD2	TGTGCCAGCAGTTACTCTAGCGGGAGTCCAGAGACCCAGTACTTC	CASSYSSGSPETQYF
TRBV18	TRBJ1-1	.	TGTGCCAGCTCCCCAGGGCCCCAGGGGAACACTGAAGCTTTCTTT	CASSPGPQGNTEAFF
TRBV10-3	TRBJ2-7	TRBD1	TGTGCCATGGGGACAGCCCCACGCGAGCAGTACTTC	CAMGTAPREQYF
TRBV19	TRBJ1-1	TRBD1	TGTGCCAGTAACAGGGGCGGAACTGAAGCTTTCTTT	CASNRGGTEAFF
TRBV2	TRBJ2-3	.	TGTGCCAGCAAGGCCCTGTTTCAAGCGGGTGGCACAGATACGCAGTATTTT	CASKALFQAGGTDTQYF
TRBV4-3	TRBJ1-1	TRBD1	TGCGCCAGCAGCCAAGGAAACAGGGGTATGGACACTGAAGCTTTCTTT	CASSQGNRGMDTEAFF
TRBV6-1	TRBJ1-5	.	TGTGCCAGCAGCCACCCGGGGAATAGCAATCAGCCCCAGCATTTT	CASSHPGNSNQPQHF
TRBV18	TRBJ1-4	.	TGTGCCAGCTCCCGGGGGGAAGGCTTCGCGTTTTTT	CASSRGEGFAFF
TRBV5-1	TRBJ2-3	TRBD1	TGCGCCAGCAGCCCCCGACAGGGGGCCGGCACAGATACGCAGTATTTT	CASSPRQGAGTDTQYF
TRBV9	TRBJ1-2	.	TGTGCCAGCAGCGTAAGGATGGGTGGGGACACAAATGGCTACACCTTC	CASSVRMGGDTNGYTF
TRBV7-9	TRBJ1-3	.	TGTGCCAGCAGACCGGACATCTCTGGAAACACCATATATTTT	CASRPDISGNTIYF
TRBV19	TRBJ1-1	.	TGTGCCAGTATCCGTCGCAGGGCGGATACTGAAGCTTTCTTT	CASIRRRADTEAFF
TRBV2	TRBJ1-1	TRBD1	TGTGCCAGCTCCCGGGACAGGGGAACTGAAGCTTTCTTT	CASSRDRGTEAFF
TRBV4-1	TRBJ1-1	TRBD1	TGCGCCAGCAGCCAGGACAGGGGGACTGAAGCTTTCTTT	CASSQDRGTEAFF
TRBV13	TRBJ2-7	TRBD2	TGTGCCAGCAGGTGGACTAGCGGGAGCTCCTACGAGCAGTACTTC	CASRWTSGSSYEQYF
TRBV30	TRBJ1-6	.	TGTGCCTGGAGCCCCCTACAGGGAGATTCACCCCTCCACTTT	CAWSPLQGDSPLHF
TRBV4-1	TRBJ2-3	.	TGCGCCAGCAGCCAAGATTTTGGGCCAGATACGCAGTATTTT	CASSQDFGPDTQYF
TRBV19	TRBJ1-1	.	TGTGCCAGTAGTATGGGGCTAGAGAACACTGAAGCTTTCTTT	CASSMGLENTEAFF
TRBV7-3	TRBJ2-3	TRBD2	TGTGCCAGCAGCTTGGGACTAGCGGCAGATACGCAGTATTTT	CASSLGLAADTQYF
TRBV21-1	TRBJ1-1	.	TGTGCCAGCAGCAGGGGGGACACTGAAGCTTTCTTT	CASSRGDTEAFF
TRBV7-3	TRBJ2-2	.	TGTGCCAGCAGCTTAGAAGTCGGGGAGCTGCTTTTT	CASSLEVGELLF